This T cell receptor beta chain was sequenced during a study of cytomegalovirus exposure and HLA in healthy donors. Study at large: When 350 to 500 donors were genotyped, about 81% of them were found to fall in the Caucasian-associated ancestry cluster.

Regarding the study as a whole: Listed as cytomegalovirus-associated were approximately 160 TCR beta chains. Presence/absence analyses assumed roughly uniform sequencing depth across donors. High specificity and sensitivity for cytomegalovirus status were reported for the classifier.

Both 60 Vbeta primers and 13 Jbeta primers went into the PCR. Sequencing used immunoSEQ multiplex PCR; TCRdb keeps in-frame clones, though not all of them. The sample yields 140,000 or so clones, over 80% seen once. V was shortened by 4 bases and J by 0 bases, with 11 bases between the two germline ends. This CDR3 spans 15 amino acids. Germline CDR1 SEHNR, CDR2 FQNEAQ (reference sequence). Turning to this clone: What it recognizes is unknown.

V is TRBV7-9 and J is TRBJ2-3; D is perhaps TRBD2 (6 bases). This TCR came from a female donor in good health and CMV-seronegative. Sequences were obtained from PBMCs. CDR3 sequence reads: CASSYGGASTDTQYF. CDR3 sequence (DNA): TGTGCCAGCAGCTACGGGGGTGCTAGCACAGATACGCAGTATTTT.